The present entry profiles one TCR beta chain with its context. In the original processing: How many nucleated cells were present was estimated from reference gene primer amplification. Only in-frame clones appear in the TCRdb table, and some are missing; sequencing was by immunoSEQ multiplex PCR. V and J calls and clone size come straight from that table; D and trimming were deduced from the DNA. The sample has about 180,000 clones; 86% are singletons. Germline loops: CDR1 LGHDT, CDR2 YNNKEL (reference sequence). V lost 3 bases to trimming and J lost 3 bases; unmatched junction nucleotides: 6. The CDR3 has 15 residues. This specimen comes from a study of blood T cell repertoires in COVID-19. For the study at large: Some COVID-19 samples were acute and others convalescent; all came from the United States, Italy and Spain. Sources were T cells, B-cell-depleted T cells, or PBMCs; the material itself was cDNA or gDNA.

The sequencing sample was made of peripheral blood. The rearrangement joins TRBV3-1 (or the pseudogene TRBV3-2) to TRBJ2-5; 8 bases are shared with TRBD1. The receptor was isolated from a man in his 70s with active or convalescent COVID-19. CDR3 loop: CASSHDRTGKETQYF. The CDR3 DNA is TGTGCCAGCAGCCATGATAGGACAGGGAAAGAGACCCAGTACTTC.